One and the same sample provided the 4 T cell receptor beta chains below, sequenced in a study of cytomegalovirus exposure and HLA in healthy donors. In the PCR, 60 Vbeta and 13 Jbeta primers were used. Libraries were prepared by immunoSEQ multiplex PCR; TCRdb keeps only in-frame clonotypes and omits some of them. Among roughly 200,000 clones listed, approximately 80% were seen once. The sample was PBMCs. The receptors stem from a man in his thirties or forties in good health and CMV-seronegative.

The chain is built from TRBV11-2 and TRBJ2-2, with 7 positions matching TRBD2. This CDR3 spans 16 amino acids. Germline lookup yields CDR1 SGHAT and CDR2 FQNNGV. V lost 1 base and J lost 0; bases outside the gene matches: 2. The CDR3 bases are TGTGCCAGCAGCTTAGTGGCGGGGGCGAACACCGGGGAGCTGTTTTTT. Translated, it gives CASSLVAGANTGELFF.

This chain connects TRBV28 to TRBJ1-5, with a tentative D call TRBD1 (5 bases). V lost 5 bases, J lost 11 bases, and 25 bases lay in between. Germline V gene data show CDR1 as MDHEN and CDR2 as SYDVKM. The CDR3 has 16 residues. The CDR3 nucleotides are TGTGCCAGCAGTCCCTTCCTGGGCCCCGGGGGGTTGGCCCAGCATTTT. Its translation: CASSPFLGPGGLAQHF.

The CDR3: CASSGGTSGDNNEQFF. The CDR3 DNA reads TGTGCCAGCAGCGGGGGGACTAGCGGGGATAACAATGAGCAGTTCTTC. This chain links TRBV5-4 with TRBJ2-1, with 13 bases matching TRBD2. V lost 4 bases, J lost 5 bases, and 6 bases stayed unmatched. From germline, CDR1 is SGHNT and CDR2 YYREEE (reference sequence). This CDR3 is 16 amino acids long.

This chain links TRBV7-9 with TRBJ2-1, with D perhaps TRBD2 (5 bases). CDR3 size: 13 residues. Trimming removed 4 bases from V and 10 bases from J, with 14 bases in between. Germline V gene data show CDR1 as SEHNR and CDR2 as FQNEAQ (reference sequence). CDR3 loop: CASSWYRDWEQFF. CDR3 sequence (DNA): TGTGCCAGCAGCTGGTATCGGGATTGGGAGCAGTTCTTC.